This T cell receptor (beta chain) was documented in a study of CD8 T cells in Susac syndrome. Reverse transcription of roughly 0.5 to 1 ug RNA used random hexamers. The authors amplified TCR beta CDR3 across 54 Vbeta and 13 Jbeta using immunoSEQ multiplex PCR. Via MiXCR, TCRdb re-called the immunoSEQ multiplex PCR reads, giving one row per CDR3 protein. Of about 150,000 distinct CDR3 sequences listed, approximately 95% are singletons. Negative isolation was used for CD8+ and CD4+ T cells and FACS enrichment for TEMRA cells. Study-wide findings and caveats: The authors acknowledged that their TCR sequencing and HLA analysis involved a relatively small number of individuals.

V lost 1 base to trimming and J lost 6 bases, with 18 bases between them. CDR1 and CDR2 (germline): MGHRA, YSYEKL. CDR3 size: 16 residues. With regard to this clonotype: The antigen remains undetermined.

The specimen sequenced was CD4+ T cells from PBMCs. The sequence was obtained from a human donor with multiple sclerosis. The chain is built from TRBV4-1 and TRBJ1-2, with a weak D call TRBD1 (6 bases). The CDR3 here is CASSQVDRGLTHGYTF. The CDR3, as DNA: TGCGCCAGCAGCCAAGTGGATAGGGGGTTGACCCATGGCTACACCTTC.